The next 14 T cell receptor beta chains were all read from a single sample in a study of blood T cell repertoires in COVID-19. The method was immunoSEQ multiplex PCR; TCRdb's version includes in-frame clones alone and lacks a portion of them. The sample gives over 60,000 clones, approximately 83% of which show up once; more than 1% is in the top ten. The sample taken for sequencing was peripheral blood. Receptor source: a man in his forties with acute or convalescent COVID-19.

The chain couples TRBV6-5 to TRBJ1-2; a possible D gene is TRBD1 (5 bases). The CDR3 length is 12 residues. Germline CDR1 is MNHEY and CDR2 is SVGAGI. With 2 bases removed from V and 8 bases from J, the gap between germline ends came to 9 bases. The chain's CDR3 is CASSYGGEGYTF. CDR3 coding DNA: TGTGCCAGCAGTTACGGAGGGGAGGGCTACACCTTC.

The chain is built from TRBV11-3 and TRBJ1-3; D is perhaps TRBD1 (6 bases). The CDR3 is 15 residues long. Trimming pared 3 bases from V and 2 bases from J, leaving 11 bases between. Germline values: CDR1 SGHNT, CDR2 YENEEA. The CDR3 region has the DNA TGTGCCAGCAGCTTTGGGGGGGCGCCTGGAAACACCATATATTTT. As protein: CASSFGGAPGNTIYF.

This chain connects TRBV11-3 to TRBJ1-1, with unresolved D. V lost 5 bases and J lost 1, with 11 bases in between. This CDR3 is built from 14 residues. Germline CDR1 and CDR2: SGHNT and YENEEA. Written as DNA, the CDR3 is TGTGCCAGCAGCCCCGGGTGGAGGAACACTGAAGCTTTCTTT. This encodes CASSPGWRNTEAFF.

This chain links TRBV10-2 with TRBJ2-7; D remains unclear. Trimming left V 3 bases short and J 3 bases short, with 9 bases between. This CDR3 contains 13 residues. Germline V gene data show CDR1 as WSHSY and CDR2 as SAAADI. CDR3 residues: CASSDGGLYEQYF. The DNA of the CDR3 is TGCGCCAGCAGTGACGGCGGCCTCTACGAGCAGTACTTC.

The chain combines TRBV5-6 with TRBJ2-7; weak D call: TRBD2 (5 bases). Germline lookup yields CDR1 SGHDT and CDR2 YYEEEE. This CDR3 spans 13 amino acids. Trimming took off 6 bases at V and 0 bases at J, with 10 bases between the two ends. DNA for the CDR3: TGTGCCAGCAAACTAGGTAGCTCCTACGAGCAGTACTTC. Translation: CASKLGSSYEQYF. Using reference TRBV5-6 and TRBJ2-7 for the parts outside the CDR3, the full variable domain is DAGVTQSPTHLIKTRGQQVTLRCSPKSGHDTVSWYQQALGQGPQFIFQYYEEEERQRGNFPDRFSGHQFPNYSSELNVNALLLGDSALYLCASKLGSSYEQYFGPGTRLTVT.

The chain uses TRBV19 and TRBJ1-4; TRBD1 matches at 7 bases. Germline lookup yields CDR1 LNHDA and CDR2 SQIVND (reference sequence). The CDR3 has 14 amino acids. The junction had 2 bases not matched to a gene; V was cut back by 4 bases and J by 3 bases. The CDR3 protein is CASSRGQANEKLFF. The DNA for the CDR3 is TGTGCCAGTAGTAGAGGACAGGCTAATGAAAAACTGTTTTTT.

The rearrangement joins TRBV25-1 to TRBJ2-1; 13 positions agree with TRBD2. The germline V gene encodes CDR1 MGHDK and CDR2 SYGVNS. The CDR3 runs 16 residues. V was pared by 8 bases and J by 2 bases, with 6 bases of the junction left unmatched. The CDR3 is CASSTSGGEPYNEQFF. The CDR3 coding sequence is TGTGCCAGCTCCACTAGCGGGGGGGAACCCTACAATGAGCAGTTCTTC.

The chain is built from TRBV10-2 and TRBJ1-6; D uncertain. Germline lookup yields CDR1 WSHSY and CDR2 SAAADI. This CDR3 has 12 amino acids. V was pared by 5 bases and J by 9 bases, with 8 bases between. This chain's CDR3 is CASSSLRSPLHF. In nucleotides, the CDR3 is TGCGCCAGCAGTTCTCTTCGTTCACCCCTCCACTTT.

The gene calls are TRBV30 and TRBJ1-6; perhaps TRBD1 as D (5 bases). Looked up from germline, CDR1 is GTSNPN and CDR2 is SVGIG (reference sequence). CDR3 length equals 13 residues. The V end was cut by 1 base, the J end by 7 bases, with 8 bases between. The DNA of the CDR3 is TGTGCCTGGAGTGGACAGTACAATTCACCCCTCCACTTT. Its protein is CAWSGQYNSPLHF.

In its sample, this clone was seen once. The genes are TRBV19 and TRBJ2-7, with 8 positions matching TRBD1. V gave up 5 bases and J gave up 3 bases; unmatched junction bases: 6. CDR3 length: 14 residues. CDR1 and CDR2 from the germline V gene are LNHDA and SQIVND (reference sequence). For the CDR3, the DNA is TGTGCCAGTAGTGGGGGACAGGACCTCTACGAGCAGTACTTC. Protein product: CASSGGQDLYEQYF.

The J gene is TRBJ1-2, the V gene TRBV24-1, with TRBD1 matching over 7 bases. The CDR3 loop spans 14 amino acids. The germline gives CDR1 KGHDR, CDR2 SFDVKD. The trim removed 4 bases at V and 6 bases at J, leaving 7 bases unmatched. This CDR3 is CATSDPTGVDGYTF. The CDR3, as DNA: TGTGCCACCAGTGACCCTACAGGGGTTGATGGCTACACCTTC.

The chain employs TRBV24-1 and TRBJ2-1; 7 nucleotides align to TRBD1. V was clipped by 6 bases and J by 2 bases; unmatched bases: 6. Germline V lookup: CDR1 KGHDR, CDR2 SFDVKD. This CDR3 is 15 amino acids long. This CDR3 is CATSQPTGAYNEQFF. The DNA for the CDR3 is TGTGCCACCAGTCAGCCCACAGGGGCCTACAATGAGCAGTTCTTC.

The rearrangement uses TRBV7-6 and TRBJ2-7; D not certain. V was trimmed by 5 bases and J by 1 base, leaving 12 bases between them. The CDR3 runs 14 residues. Germline loops: CDR1 SGHVS, CDR2 FNYEAQ. CDR3 amino acids: CASSPVPGSYEQYF. DNA of the CDR3: TGTGCCAGCAGCCCAGTTCCAGGTTCCTACGAGCAGTACTTC. Variable domain in full (rest from reference TRBV7-6 and TRBJ2-7): GAGVSQSPRYKVTKRGQDVALRCDPISGHVSLYWYRQALGQGPEFLTYFNYEAQQDKSGLPNDRFSAERPEGSISTLTIQRTEQRDSAMYRCASSPVPGSYEQYFGPGTRLTVT.

The chain employs TRBV7-3 and TRBJ2-3, with D tentatively TRBD1 (5 bases). This CDR3 has 14 residues. V lost 2 bases and J lost 0, with 6 bases in between. Germline V gene data show CDR1 as SGHTA and CDR2 as FQGTGA. CDR3 DNA sequence: TGTGCCAGCAGCTTACAGGGAAGCACAGATACGCAGTATTTT. Translated, it gives CASSLQGSTDTQYF.